A single sample gave rise to the 5 T cell receptor beta chains below, sequenced in a study of blood T cells in healthy people across ages. A second PCR, run for about 6 to 11 cycles, used a sample-barcoded 5' primer plus a J-beta primer mix. TCRdb passed the 5' RACE reads through MiXCR, listing each CDR3 protein once. This repertoire shows around 1,800,000 distinct CDR3 sequences, 39% found once; its top ten account for more than 20%. The sample comprised blood. Source of these receptors: a human donor in good health.

The sample holds a few counts of this clonotype. This CDR3 is CASSLVDRGGRNTEAFF. DNA of the CDR3: TGCGCCAGCAGCCTGGTCGACAGGGGAGGACGGAACACTGAAGCTTTCTTT. J is TRBJ1-1 and V is TRBV5-1, with 8 bases that match TRBD1. J was trimmed by 1 base and V by 4 bases; bases with no gene match: 12. Germline CDR1 is SGHRS and CDR2 is YFSETQ. This CDR3 spans 17 amino acids.

This clonotype was observed a handful of times. The V and J genes are TRBV7-6 and TRBJ1-6; no firm D call. V lost 3 bases and J 6 bases, leaving 9 bases between the germline ends. The CDR3 has 14 amino acids. Germline V CDR1 and CDR2: SGHVS, FNYEAQ. For the CDR3, the DNA is TGTGCCAGCAGCTTCACTGGATTTAATTCACCCCTCCACTTT. Translated: CASSFTGFNSPLHF.

V and J are TRBV4-1 and TRBJ2-1; 11 bases line up with TRBD2. The CDR3 consists of 16 residues. Losses at the gene ends were 5 bases for V and 7 bases for J; bases not matched to a gene: 10. Germline V gives CDR1 MGHRA, CDR2 YSYEKL. CDR3 in DNA: TGCGCCAGCAGCTTCAAGTGGGGACTAGCGGTTAATGAGCAGTTCTTC. This encodes CASSFKWGLAVNEQFF.

The chain recombines TRBV6-6 with TRBJ1-2; D may be TRBD1 (5 bases). CDR3 length: 14 amino acids. Trimming shortened V by 0 bases and J by 10 bases, and 15 bases separated the two germline ends. CDR1 and CDR2 from the germline V gene are MNHNY and SVGAGI (reference sequence). CDR3 DNA sequence: TGTGCCAGCAGTTACTCGAGCGGGGGTTGGGACTACACCTTC. The encoded protein is CASSYSSGGWDYTF.

V gene TRBV20-1 combines with J gene TRBJ1-2; D ambiguous. This CDR3 region has 13 residues. CDR1 is DFQATT and CDR2 is SNEGSKA in the germline V gene (reference sequence). Between the trimmed V and J ends, which lost 6 bases and 2 bases, there was a span of 13 bases. CDR3 residues: CSASRQENYGYTF. Written as DNA, the CDR3 is TGCAGTGCGAGCCGACAAGAAAACTATGGCTACACCTTC.